Following are 10 T cell receptor beta chains from one sample sequenced in a study of post-analysis software for immune sequencing data. Study results and caveats: About five TRBV segments occurring more often in patients than controls included TRBV5-6, TRBV5-1 and TRBV20-1.

The antigens these receptors bind are not known. Tagging with unique molecular identifiers was a feature of the TCR beta cDNA libraries. From the PCR reads, TCRdb called clonotypes with MiXCR, one entry per CDR3 protein. The table has 650,000 to 850,000 distinct CDR3 sequences, 35% to 55% seen once; the top ten hold 4.9%. Sequenced material: blood. Receptors originate from a girl aged 5-17 years with multiple sclerosis.

The chain recombines TRBV12-3 or TRBV12-4 with TRBJ1-4; D is unclear. The CDR3 is 13 amino acids. V gave up 6 bases and J gave up 8 bases, with 13 bases separating them. CDR3 region: CASRALGGEKLFF. DNA for the CDR3: TGTGCCAGCAGGGCACTTGGTGGCGAAAAACTGTTTTTT.

Only a few counts were recorded for this clonotype. V and J are TRBV6-2 or TRBV6-3 and TRBJ2-2, with D perhaps given as TRBD1 or TRBD2 (5 bases each). Germline values: CDR1 MNHEY, CDR2 SVGEGT. V shed 7 bases and J shed 4 bases, with 16 bases lying between them. This CDR3 region has 15 residues. The CDR3 coding sequence is TGTGCCAGCACCCACCTCGCGAGGGGCACCGGGGAGCTGTTTTTT. Translated, it gives CASTHLARGTGELFF.

V usage is TRBV7-3 and J usage is TRBJ2-1, with D possibly being TRBD2 (6 bases). The CDR3 is 15 amino acids. Trimming shortened V by 4 bases and J by 4 bases, and 14 bases separated the two germline ends. Germline lookup yields CDR1 SGHTA and CDR2 FQGTGA. The CDR3 DNA reads as TGTGCCAGCAGCTCACCCGGGACTCCGTACAATGAGCAGTTCTTC. It is translated as CASSSPGTPYNEQFF.

This clonotype was observed a few times. The chain couples TRBV28 to TRBJ2-5, with D unresolved. CDR3 length equals 13 residues. V was trimmed by 5 bases and J by 5 bases, leaving 12 bases between them. Germline loops: CDR1 MDHEN, CDR2 SYDVKM. CDR3 in DNA: TGTGCCAGCAGTCCTCAACCGCGGGAGACCCAGTACTTC. This translates into CASSPQPRETQYF.

This clonotype was observed a handful of times. The chain recombines TRBV20-1 with TRBJ2-1, with TRBD2 matching over 7 bases. Germline CDR1 reads DFQATT; CDR2 reads SNEGSKA (reference sequence). Trimming at V came to 0 bases and at J to 8 bases, leaving 13 bases not matched to a gene. The CDR3 spans 16 residues. CDR3 sequence reads: CSARDASGTTYHEQFF. The DNA of the CDR3 is TGCAGTGCTAGAGATGCGAGCGGGACGACGTACCATGAGCAGTTCTTC.

The rearrangement uses TRBV7-2 and TRBJ1-2, with 9 nucleotides matching TRBD1. CDR3 length equals 15 residues. The V gene end was trimmed by 3 bases and the J gene end by 4 bases; junction bases not matched to a gene: 6. Germline assignment: CDR1 SGHTA and CDR2 FQGNSA. The CDR3 sequence is CASSLTGGPFYGYTF. Written as DNA, the CDR3 is TGTGCCAGCAGCTTGACAGGGGGTCCCTTCTATGGCTACACCTTC.

This clonotype has just a few counts. The chain couples TRBV5-1 to TRBJ2-5; D is tentatively TRBD1 or TRBD2 (5 bases each). The germline V gene encodes CDR1 SGHRS and CDR2 YFSETQ. V was trimmed by 3 bases and J by 1 base, leaving 13 bases between them. The CDR3 has 15 residues. CDR3 protein: CASSSGRFLQETQYF. CDR3 coding DNA: TGCGCCAGCAGCTCGGGACGGTTTCTCCAAGAGACCCAGTACTTC.

The rearrangement links TRBV29-1 to TRBJ2-7; the match to TRBD2 covers 8 bases. Germline-derived CDR1 and CDR2 are SQVTM and ANQGSEA. CDR3 size: 12 residues. V trimming: 5 bases; J trimming: 3 bases; junction bases outside the gene matches: 3. CDR3 in amino acids: CSVRLASYEQYF. The CDR3 region has the DNA TGCAGCGTTCGACTAGCGAGCTACGAGCAGTACTTC.

The gene calls are TRBV27 and TRBJ2-5; either TRBD1 or TRBD2 may fit D (5 bases each). The end of the DNA fits TRBJ2-7 better, so the J call may be wrong. The CDR3 length is 13 residues. The germline gives CDR1 MNHEY, CDR2 SMNVEV (reference sequence). The CDR3 DNA is TGTGCCAGCAGTTTCGAGAGGGGAGACGAGCAGTACTTC. Amino acid sequence: CASSFERGDEQYF.

The chain links TRBV7-9 to TRBJ1-1; 7 nucleotides agree with TRBD1. The CDR3 is made up of 15 amino acids. Germline assignment: CDR1 SEHNR and CDR2 FQNEAQ (reference sequence). The trim removed 3 bases at V and 4 bases at J, leaving 8 bases unmatched. The CDR3 region has the DNA TGTGCCAGCAGCTTGGGAGGGGGCGGTCTCACTGAAGCTTTCTTT. As protein: CASSLGGGGLTEAFF.